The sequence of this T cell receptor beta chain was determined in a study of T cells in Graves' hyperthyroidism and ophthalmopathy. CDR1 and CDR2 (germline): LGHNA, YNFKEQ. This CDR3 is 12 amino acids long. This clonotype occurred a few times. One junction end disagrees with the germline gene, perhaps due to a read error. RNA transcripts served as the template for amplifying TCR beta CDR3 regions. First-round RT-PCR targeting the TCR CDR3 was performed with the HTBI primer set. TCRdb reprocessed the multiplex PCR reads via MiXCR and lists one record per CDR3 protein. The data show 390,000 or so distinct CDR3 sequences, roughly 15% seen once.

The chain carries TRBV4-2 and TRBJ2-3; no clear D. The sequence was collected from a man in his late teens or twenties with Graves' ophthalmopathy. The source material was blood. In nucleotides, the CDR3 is TGTGCCAGCAGCCAAGTGTCAGATACGCAGTACTTT. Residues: CASSQVSDTQYF.